The clone carrying this T cell receptor (beta chain) was observed once. The data belong to a study of CD8+ T cells in alopecia areata. Stated treatment: oral pan-JAK inhibitor, 5-10 mg twice daily. cDNA reverse transcribed from extracted RNA served as the sequencing template. Clones were read by immunoSEQ multiplex PCR, and TCRdb kept only the in-frame ones, dropping some. Here the sample spans more than 200,000 clones, less than 50% being singletons. This sample comprised CD4+ T cells sorted from blood, obtained at approximately week 37, from a patient treated with tofacitinib. The TCR sequence derives from a human donor with alopecia areata.

CDR3 loop: CAISESSRALSSDTQYF. The CDR3 DNA is TGTGCCATCAGTGAGTCCTCCCGGGCCTTAAGTTCCGATACGCAGTATTTT. The genes are TRBV10-3 and TRBJ2-3; D unclear. V shed 0 bases and J shed 6 bases, with 19 bases lying between them. The germline V gene encodes CDR1 ENHRY and CDR2 SYGVKD. The CDR3 loop spans 17 amino acids.